Following are 20 T cell receptor beta chains from one sample sequenced in a study of control samples from healthy donors and cancer patients. Produced via immunoSEQ multiplex PCR; TCRdb's table is partial and in-frame only. The repertoire consists of around 90,000 clones, with 85% occurring once and the leading ten covering 2% to 2.5%. The sequencing sample was made of blood. Receptors originate from a woman in her thirties or forties in good health.

The rearrangement joins TRBV10-3 to TRBJ2-2; 10 bases map to TRBD2. This CDR3 contains 18 residues. Germline lookup yields CDR1 ENHRY and CDR2 SYGVKD. The trim removed 2 bases at V and 3 bases at J, leaving 9 bases unmatched. CDR3 loop: CAISELRAGGTDTGELFF. In DNA, the CDR3 is TGTGCCATCAGTGAGCTACGAGCGGGGGGGACGGACACCGGGGAGCTGTTTTTT.

The chain recombines TRBV7-9 with TRBJ2-7, with 7 nucleotides matching TRBD2. Germline lookup yields CDR1 SEHNR and CDR2 FQNEAQ (reference sequence). V lost 4 bases and J lost 2; bases outside the gene matches: 5. The CDR3 has 14 residues. CDR3 region: CASSSSRGTYEQYF. The CDR3 DNA sequence: TGTGCCAGCAGCTCCTCGCGGGGGACCTACGAGCAGTACTTC.

The chain joins TRBV29-1 to TRBJ1-1, with D uncertain. Looked up from germline, CDR1 is SQVTM and CDR2 is ANQGSEA. This CDR3 has 13 amino acids. V was clipped by 7 bases and J by 1 base, with 13 bases between them. The CDR3 region is CSGTTPQNTEAFF. CDR3 nucleotides: TGCAGCGGTACCACACCCCAGAACACTGAAGCTTTCTTT.

By sample share, this clone is medium-sized. V gene TRBV20-1 combines with J gene TRBJ2-7; 10 nucleotides match TRBD1. The CDR3 length is 13 residues. Unmatched junction bases numbered 2, after V lost 3 bases and J lost 3 bases. The germline CDR1 and CDR2 sequences are DFQATT and SNEGSKA (reference sequence). The CDR3 sequence: CSASWDRGYEQYF. CDR3 coding DNA: TGCAGTGCTAGTTGGGACAGGGGCTACGAGCAGTACTTC.

The V call is TRBV7-2, the J call TRBJ1-5; D unresolved. There are 13 residues in the CDR3. The V gene lost 4 bases and the J gene lost 4 bases, with 8 bases spanning the gap. Germline lookup yields CDR1 SGHTA and CDR2 FQGNSA. The CDR3 DNA is TGTGCCAGCAGCTCCTCCATGAATCAGCCCCAGCATTTT. This gives the protein CASSSSMNQPQHF. Together with reference TRBV7-2 and TRBJ1-5, the CDR3 gives the full variable domain: GAGVSQSPSNKVTEKGKDVELRCDPISGHTALYWYRQSLGQGLEFLIYFQGNSAPDKSGLPSDRFSAERTGGSVSTLTIQRTQQEDSAVYLCASSSSMNQPQHFGDGTRLSIL.

The rearrangement uses TRBV7-2 and TRBJ1-6, with D perhaps matching TRBD1 (5 bases). The CDR3 extends over 17 amino acids. Trimming shortened V by 2 bases and J by 7 bases, and 18 bases separated the two germline ends. Germline-derived CDR1 and CDR2 are SGHTA and FQGNSA. CDR3: CASSLNGGGNSNSPLHF. The CDR3 DNA reads TGTGCCAGCAGCTTAAACGGGGGGGGGAATTCGAATTCACCCCTCCACTTT. The full variable domain, rest sourced from reference TRBV7-2 and TRBJ1-6, is GAGVSQSPSNKVTEKGKDVELRCDPISGHTALYWYRQSLGQGLEFLIYFQGNSAPDKSGLPSDRFSAERTGGSVSTLTIQRTQQEDSAVYLCASSLNGGGNSNSPLHFGNGTRLTVT.

This rearrangement joins TRBV4-1 to TRBJ1-6; TRBD1 agrees at 8 bases. The junction had 3 bases not matched to a gene; V was cut back by 4 bases and J by 4 bases. The CDR3 contains 15 residues. The germline V gene has CDR1 MGHRA and CDR2 YSYEKL. The CDR3 DNA is TGCGCCAGCAGCCCAGACAGGGGATATAATTCACCCCTCCACTTT. It encodes CASSPDRGYNSPLHF.

The V call is TRBV5-4, the J call TRBJ2-7; D possibly corresponds to TRBD1 (6 bases). V dropped 4 bases and J dropped 4 bases, with 15 bases sitting between them. The length of the CDR3 is 14 residues. CDR1 SGHNT and CDR2 YYREEE come from the germline V gene (reference sequence). The DNA of the CDR3 is TGTGCCAGCAGCCTTGACAGGTCTGAGTACGAGCAGTACTTC. Translated, it gives CASSLDRSEYEQYF.

This clone showed up just a few times. This chain's CDR3 is CASSLVDRGYEQYF. DNA of the CDR3: TGTGCCAGCAGCTTGGTTGACAGGGGTTACGAGCAGTACTTC. The J gene is TRBJ2-7, the V gene TRBV5-6; 8 bases fit TRBD1. Germline-derived CDR1 and CDR2 are SGHDT and YYEEEE. V was clipped by 0 bases and J by 4 bases; unmatched bases: 3. The CDR3 is made up of 14 amino acids.

The chain employs TRBV7-9 and TRBJ1-1; D not certain. Germline V lookup: CDR1 SEHNR, CDR2 FQNEAQ (reference sequence). Deletions cut 4 bases from V and 8 bases from J, with 11 bases between. The CDR3 runs to 12 residues. The CDR3 DNA reads TGTGCCAGCAGCTACTCACGGACCGAAGCTTTCTTT. Translation gives CASSYSRTEAFF.

J is TRBJ1-4 and V is TRBV18; the match to TRBD1 covers 7 bases. CDR1 is KGHSH and CDR2 is LQKENI in the germline V gene. The CDR3 extends over 14 amino acids. With 1 base clipped from V and 6 bases from J, the junction kept 2 bases outside the gene matches. Here the CDR3 DNA reads TGTGCCAGCTCACCACGACAGGGAGATGAAAAACTGTTTTTT. This sequence encodes CASSPRQGDEKLFF.

This chain joins TRBV7-9 and TRBJ1-4, with 10 bases lining up with TRBD1. Trimming took 5 bases from V and 1 from J; bases not matched to a gene: 1. The CDR3 is 15 residues long. Germline-derived CDR1 and CDR2 are SEHNR and FQNEAQ (reference sequence). CDR3 region: CASSRTGGTNEKLFF. As DNA, the CDR3 is TGTGCCAGCAGCCGGACAGGGGGAACTAATGAAAAACTGTTTTTT.

The V call is TRBV20-1, the J call TRBJ2-3; D ambiguous. The length of the CDR3 is 11 residues. CDR1 and CDR2 from the germline V gene are DFQATT and SNEGSKA (reference sequence). CDR3 loop: CRPANGDTQYF. CDR3 sequence (DNA): TGCAGGCCGGCAAATGGGGATACGCAGTATTTT.

The chain uses TRBV19 and TRBJ1-2; D gene uncertain. V was pared by 11 bases and J by 4 bases, with 14 bases between. CDR1 and CDR2 (germline): LNHDA, SQIVND (reference sequence). The CDR3 has 12 residues. CDR3: CAVGREPYGYTF. The CDR3 DNA follows: TGTGCCGTGGGGAGGGAGCCCTATGGCTACACCTTC.

The chain is built from TRBV9 and TRBJ2-4, with D unclear. Germline V lookup: CDR1 SGDLS, CDR2 YYNGEE. Trimming left V 2 bases short and J 11 bases short, with 17 bases between. The CDR3 loop spans 14 amino acids. CDR3 in amino acids: CASSVGAQSPFQYF. As DNA, the CDR3 is TGTGCCAGCAGCGTTGGAGCCCAGTCCCCTTTTCAGTACTTC.

The CDR3 DNA reads TGCGCCAGCAGCTTGGAGCGGGGGCCCACTAGCACAGATACGCAGTATTTT. It is translated as CASSLERGPTSTDTQYF. The chain carries TRBV5-1 and TRBJ2-3, with 8 nucleotides matching TRBD2. Germline V gives CDR1 SGHRS, CDR2 YFSETQ. The CDR3 extends over 17 amino acids. The J segment lost 0 bases and the V segment lost 0 bases, leaving 6 bases of the junction unmatched.

The chain carries TRBV12-5 and TRBJ2-1; no firm D call. Deletions cut 0 bases from V and 10 bases from J, with 10 bases between. The V gene's germline CDR1 is LGHNT and CDR2 FRNRAP. CDR3 length: 13 residues. CDR3 nucleotides: TGTGCTAGTGGTTTGGTTCGGGTCGGGGAGCAGTTCTTC. This codes for CASGLVRVGEQFF. Full variable domain (remainder filled in from reference TRBV12-5 and TRBJ2-1): DARVTQTPRHKVTEMGQEVTMRCQPILGHNTVFWYRQTMMQGLELLAYFRNRAPLDDSGMPKDRFSAEMPDATLATLKIQPSEPRDSAVYFCASGLVRVGEQFFGPGTRLTVL.

The V and J genes are TRBV29-1 and TRBJ2-5; D unclear. The V end was cut by 6 bases, the J end by 2 bases, with 4 bases between. The CDR3 loop spans 10 amino acids. The V gene's germline CDR1 is SQVTM and CDR2 ANQGSEA. The CDR3 is CSVGQETQYF. The CDR3 DNA sequence: TGCAGCGTGGGGCAAGAGACCCAGTACTTC.

V is TRBV15 and J is TRBJ1-3, with D tentatively TRBD1 (5 bases). Trimming cost V 7 bases and J 0 bases, with 10 bases left between them. This CDR3 region has 14 residues. The germline V gene has CDR1 LNHNV and CDR2 YYDKDF (reference sequence). CDR3 region: CATNPGNSGNTIYF. The CDR3, as DNA: TGTGCCACCAACCCAGGGAACTCTGGAAACACCATATATTTT.

The gene calls are TRBV10-1 and TRBJ2-1; the D is unclear. The CDR3 contains 15 residues. The germline gives CDR1 WNHNN, CDR2 SYGVQD (reference sequence). V was shortened by 7 bases and J by 4 bases, with 17 bases between the two germline ends. CDR3 bases: TGCGCCAGCAAGCAAGCCCCCCTCTCTTACAATGAGCAGTTCTTC. Its translation is CASKQAPLSYNEQFF.